This T cell receptor (beta chain) is from a study of T cells in Graves' hyperthyroidism and ophthalmopathy. Details on this clonotype: A junction end diverges from the germline sequence, so it may reflect a read error.

Lactation, pregnancy, other autoimmune disease or uncontrolled infection led to exclusion of patients. Clinical symptoms, serum thyroxine, TRAb, thyroid ultrasound and orbital computed tomography established diagnosis. The PBMCs were taken from approximately 9.7 ml of fresh peripheral blood. The CDR3 extends over 14 amino acids. The germline gives CDR1 SSHAT, CDR2 FNYEAQ (reference sequence). RNA transcripts served as the template for amplifying TCR beta CDR3 regions. Researchers ran a first-round RT-PCR on the TCR CDR3 using the HTBI primer set. One entry per CDR3 protein results from TCRdb running MiXCR on the multiplex PCR reads. The sample consists of about 520,000 distinct CDR3 sequences, 20% to 25% of them appearing once.

The material sequenced was blood. The receptor comes from a man aged 18 to 29 with Graves' hyperthyroidism. The chain is built from TRBV7-7 and TRBJ2-5; 7 bases are a match to TRBD1. CDR3: CASSLLGQPETQYF. DNA of the CDR3: TGTGCTAGCAGCTTATTGGGACAGCCGGAGACCCAGTACTTC.